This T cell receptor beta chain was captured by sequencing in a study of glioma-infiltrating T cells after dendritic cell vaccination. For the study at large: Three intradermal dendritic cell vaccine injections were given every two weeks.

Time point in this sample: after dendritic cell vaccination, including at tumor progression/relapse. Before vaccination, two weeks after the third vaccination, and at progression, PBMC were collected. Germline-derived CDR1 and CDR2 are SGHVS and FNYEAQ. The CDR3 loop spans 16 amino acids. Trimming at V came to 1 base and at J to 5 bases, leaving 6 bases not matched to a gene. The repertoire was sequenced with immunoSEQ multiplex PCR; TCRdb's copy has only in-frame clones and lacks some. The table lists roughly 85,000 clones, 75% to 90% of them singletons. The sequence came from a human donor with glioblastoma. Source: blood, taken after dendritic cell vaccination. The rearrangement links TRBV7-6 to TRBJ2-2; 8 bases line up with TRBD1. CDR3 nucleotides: TGTGCCAGCAGCTTAGAGACAGGGGTCTTGACCGGGGAGCTGTTTTTT. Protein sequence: CASSLETGVLTGELFF.